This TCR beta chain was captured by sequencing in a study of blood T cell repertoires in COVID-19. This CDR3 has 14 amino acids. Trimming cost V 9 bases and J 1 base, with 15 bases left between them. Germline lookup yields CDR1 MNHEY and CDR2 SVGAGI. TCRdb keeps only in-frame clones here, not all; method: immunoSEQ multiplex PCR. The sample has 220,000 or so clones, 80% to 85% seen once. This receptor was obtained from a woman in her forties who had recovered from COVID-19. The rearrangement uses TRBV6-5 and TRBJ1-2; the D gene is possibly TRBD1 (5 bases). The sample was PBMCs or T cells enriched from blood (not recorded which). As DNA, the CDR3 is TGTGCCAGTAGCCCGCCGGGACTTAACTATGGCTACACCTTC. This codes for CASSPPGLNYGYTF.